The sequence of this T cell receptor beta chain was determined in a study of identical twins. Study results and caveats: Zero-insertion analyses could be partly confounded by invariant MAIT and iNKT cells.

This CDR3 region has 17 residues. V lost 1 base, J lost 2 bases, and 16 bases lay in between. From germline, CDR1 is SGHRS and CDR2 YFSETQ. TCRdb passed the 5' RACE reads through MiXCR, listing each CDR3 protein once. The top ten hold over 0.5% of the sample, which has about 460,000 distinct CDR3 sequences, around 14% seen once. Worth noting for this clonotype: Its antigen remains unknown.

This sample was also put to use in a study of yellow fever vaccine responses in identical twins.

This TCR was recovered from a young woman in good health. The specimen was CD4+ T cells sorted from blood. This rearrangement joins TRBV5-1 to TRBJ2-1, with D possibly matching TRBD2 (6 bases). The CDR3 DNA follows: TGCGCCAGCAGCTTGACCGCGGGGAGTAGGGCCTACAATGAGCAGTTCTTC. Translated, it gives CASSLTAGSRAYNEQFF.